Below, one T cell receptor beta chain is given with its context. This CDR3 is also generated by other DNA sequences in the sample. Profiling relied on immunoSEQ multiplex PCR, and the TCRdb table lists in-frame clones only, not all of them. The table lists some 150,000 clones, 70% to 90% of them singletons, with approximately 0.8% in the top ten. Germline V gives CDR1 SGHTA, CDR2 FQGNSA. V lost 1 base and J lost 4, with 7 bases in between. This CDR3 is 13 amino acids long. The sample originates from a study of blood T cell repertoires in COVID-19. The sequencing sample was made of PBMCs or T cells enriched from blood (not recorded which). The chain links TRBV7-2 to TRBJ2-5; D might be TRBD2 (5 bases). The source of this sequence is a woman aged 18 to 35 who had recovered from COVID-19. CDR3 bases: TGTGCCAGCAGCTTAGTTGGAGGAGAGACCCAGTACTTC. It codes for CASSLVGGETQYF.